This T cell receptor (beta chain) was recorded in a study of blood T cell repertoires in COVID-19. Study-level information: Sources were T cells, B-cell-depleted T cells, or PBMCs; the material itself was cDNA or gDNA.

Data came from immunoSEQ multiplex PCR; TCRdb stores just in-frame clones and leaves some out. Of tens of thousands of clones in the sample, 87% were seen once. The sample holds one count of this clone. The sequence derives from a middle-aged man with active COVID-19. Sequenced: peripheral blood.

CDR3 in amino acids: CASSVGPRAKEEKLFF. In nucleotides, the CDR3 is TGTGCCAGCAGCGTAGGGCCCCGAGCCAAGGAGGAAAAACTGTTTTTT. V usage is TRBV9 and J usage is TRBJ1-4, with no clear D. The CDR3 has 16 residues. The V gene lost 0 bases and the J gene lost 8 bases, with 17 bases spanning the gap. Germline V gene data show CDR1 as SGDLS and CDR2 as YYNGEE.